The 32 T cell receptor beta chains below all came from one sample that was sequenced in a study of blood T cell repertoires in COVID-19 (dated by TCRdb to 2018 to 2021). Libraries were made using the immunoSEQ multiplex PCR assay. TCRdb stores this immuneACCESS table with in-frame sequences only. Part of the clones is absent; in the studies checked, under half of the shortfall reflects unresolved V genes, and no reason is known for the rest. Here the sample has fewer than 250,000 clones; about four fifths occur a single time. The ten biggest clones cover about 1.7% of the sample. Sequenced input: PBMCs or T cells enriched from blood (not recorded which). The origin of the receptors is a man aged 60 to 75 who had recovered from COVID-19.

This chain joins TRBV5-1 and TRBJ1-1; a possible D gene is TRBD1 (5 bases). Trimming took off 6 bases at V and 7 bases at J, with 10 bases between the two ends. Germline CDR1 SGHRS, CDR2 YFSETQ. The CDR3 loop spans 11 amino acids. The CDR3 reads CASTGGVEAFF. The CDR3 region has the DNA TGCGCCAGCACGGGAGGGGTTGAAGCTTTCTTT.

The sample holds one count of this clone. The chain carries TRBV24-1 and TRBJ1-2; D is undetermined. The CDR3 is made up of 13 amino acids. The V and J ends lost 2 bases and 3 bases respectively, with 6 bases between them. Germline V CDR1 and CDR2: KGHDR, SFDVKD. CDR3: CATSDYRDYGYTF. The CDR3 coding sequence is TGTGCCACCAGTGATTATCGGGACTATGGCTACACCTTC.

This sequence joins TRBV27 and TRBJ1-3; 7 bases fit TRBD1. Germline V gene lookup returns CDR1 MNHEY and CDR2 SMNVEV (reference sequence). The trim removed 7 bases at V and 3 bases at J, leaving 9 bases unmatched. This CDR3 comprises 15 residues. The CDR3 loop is CASKRTGEVGNTIYF. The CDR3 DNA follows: TGTGCCAGCAAGAGAACAGGGGAGGTTGGAAACACCATATATTTT.

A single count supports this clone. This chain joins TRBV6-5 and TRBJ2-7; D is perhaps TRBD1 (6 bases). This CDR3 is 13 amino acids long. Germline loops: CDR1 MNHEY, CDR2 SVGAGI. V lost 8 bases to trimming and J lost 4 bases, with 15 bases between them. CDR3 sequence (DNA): TGTGCCAGCCTTCCAGGGGCTTTGTACGAGCAGTACTTC. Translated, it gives CASLPGALYEQYF.

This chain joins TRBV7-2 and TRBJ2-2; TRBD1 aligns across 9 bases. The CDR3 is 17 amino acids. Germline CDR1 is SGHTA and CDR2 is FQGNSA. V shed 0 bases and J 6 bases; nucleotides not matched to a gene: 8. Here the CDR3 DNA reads TGTGCCAGCAGCTTAGCCGGGACAGGGAGGATCGCCGGGGAGCTGTTTTTT. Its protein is CASSLAGTGRIAGELFF.

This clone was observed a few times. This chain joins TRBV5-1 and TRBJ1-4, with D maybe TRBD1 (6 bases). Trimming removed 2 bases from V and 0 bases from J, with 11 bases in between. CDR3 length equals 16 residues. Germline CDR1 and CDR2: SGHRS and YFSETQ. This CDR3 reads CASSFGQSATNEKLFF. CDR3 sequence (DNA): TGCGCCAGCAGCTTTGGACAGAGTGCAACTAATGAAAAACTGTTTTTT.

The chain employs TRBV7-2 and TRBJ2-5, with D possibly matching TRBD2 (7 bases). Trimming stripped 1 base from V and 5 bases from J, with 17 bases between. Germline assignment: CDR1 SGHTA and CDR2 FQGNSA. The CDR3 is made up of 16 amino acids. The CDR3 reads CASSLGARGGLETQYF. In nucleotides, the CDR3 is TGTGCCAGCAGCTTAGGAGCTAGGGGGGGCCTTGAGACCCAGTACTTC.

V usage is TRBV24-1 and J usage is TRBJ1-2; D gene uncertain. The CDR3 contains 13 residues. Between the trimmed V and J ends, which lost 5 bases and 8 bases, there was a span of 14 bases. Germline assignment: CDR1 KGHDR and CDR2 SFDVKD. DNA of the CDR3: TGTGCCACCAGTGCGGGAAGAAATGGAGGCTACACCTTC. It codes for CATSAGRNGGYTF.

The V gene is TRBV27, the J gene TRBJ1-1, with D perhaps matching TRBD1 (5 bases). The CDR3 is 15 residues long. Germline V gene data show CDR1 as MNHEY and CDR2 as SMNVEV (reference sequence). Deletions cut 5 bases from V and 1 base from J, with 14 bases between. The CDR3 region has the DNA TGTGCCAGCAGTCCCATGCTGGGGCCGAACACTGAAGCTTTCTTT. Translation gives CASSPMLGPNTEAFF.

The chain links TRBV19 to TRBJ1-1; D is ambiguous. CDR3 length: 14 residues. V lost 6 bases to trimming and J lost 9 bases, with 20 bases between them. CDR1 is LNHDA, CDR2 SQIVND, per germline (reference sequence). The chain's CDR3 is CASRPGWEEPQAFF. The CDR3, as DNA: TGTGCCAGTAGACCGGGGTGGGAAGAGCCGCAAGCTTTCTTT.

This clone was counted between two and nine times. CDR3 protein: CASSSPALTNEKLFF. DNA for the CDR3: TGTGCCAGCAGCTCTCCAGCGCTTACTAATGAAAAACTGTTTTTT. The chain is built from TRBV3-1 (or the pseudogene TRBV3-2) and TRBJ1-4; D is unresolved. Trimming shortened V by 5 bases and J by 2 bases, and 12 bases separated the two germline ends. Germline CDR1 is LGHDT and CDR2 is YNNKEL (reference sequence). The CDR3 is made up of 15 amino acids.

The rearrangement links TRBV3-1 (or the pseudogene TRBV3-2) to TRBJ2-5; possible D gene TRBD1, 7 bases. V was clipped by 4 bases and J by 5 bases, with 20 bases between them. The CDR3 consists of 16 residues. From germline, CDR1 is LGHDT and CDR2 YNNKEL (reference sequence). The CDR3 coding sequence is TGTGCCAGCAGCCCACGCAGCAGGGGGGAAACGGAGACCCAGTACTTC. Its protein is CASSPRSRGETETQYF.

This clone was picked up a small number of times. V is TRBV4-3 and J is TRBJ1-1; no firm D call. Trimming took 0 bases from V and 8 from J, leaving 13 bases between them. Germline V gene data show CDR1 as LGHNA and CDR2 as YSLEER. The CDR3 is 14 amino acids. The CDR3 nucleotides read TGCGCCAGCAGCCAAGATCGGAGGCTTAGAGAAGCTTTCTTT. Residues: CASSQDRRLREAFF.

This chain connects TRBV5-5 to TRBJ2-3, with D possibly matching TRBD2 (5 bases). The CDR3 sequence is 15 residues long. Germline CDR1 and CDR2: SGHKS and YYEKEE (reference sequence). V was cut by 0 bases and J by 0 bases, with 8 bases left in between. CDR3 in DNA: TGTGCCAGCAGCTTGGTTCCGGGAAGCACAGATACGCAGTATTTT. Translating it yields CASSLVPGSTDTQYF.

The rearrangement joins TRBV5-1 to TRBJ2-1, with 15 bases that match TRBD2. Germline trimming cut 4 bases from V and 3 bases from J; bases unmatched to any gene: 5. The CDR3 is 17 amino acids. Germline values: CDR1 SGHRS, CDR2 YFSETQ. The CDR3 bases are TGCGCCAGCAGCCAAGGGACTAGCGGGGGGAACTACAATGAGCAGTTCTTC. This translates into CASSQGTSGGNYNEQFF.

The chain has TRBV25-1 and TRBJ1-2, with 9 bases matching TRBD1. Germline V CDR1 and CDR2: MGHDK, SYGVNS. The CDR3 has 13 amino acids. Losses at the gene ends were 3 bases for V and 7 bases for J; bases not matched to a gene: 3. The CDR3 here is CASSDTGGFGYTF. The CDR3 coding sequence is TGTGCCAGCAGTGATACAGGGGGCTTTGGCTACACCTTC.

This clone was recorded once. CDR3 DNA: TGTGCCAGTAGTATGGCGACAGGGGGCCCATCGAGGGGGACCGGGGAGCTGTTTTTT. Residues: CASSMATGGPSRGTGELFF. The chain carries TRBV19 and TRBJ2-2, with 10 nucleotides matching TRBD1. The CDR3 loop spans 19 amino acids. Germline loops: CDR1 LNHDA, CDR2 SQIVND (reference sequence). With V trimmed by 3 bases and J by 5 bases, 15 bases remained unmatched.

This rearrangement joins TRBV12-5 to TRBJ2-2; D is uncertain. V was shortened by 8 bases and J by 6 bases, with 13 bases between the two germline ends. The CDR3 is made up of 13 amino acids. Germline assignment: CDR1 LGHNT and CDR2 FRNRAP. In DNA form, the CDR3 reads TGTGCTAGTTCATTACAGTCCGCCGGGGAGCTGTTTTTT. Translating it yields CASSLQSAGELFF.

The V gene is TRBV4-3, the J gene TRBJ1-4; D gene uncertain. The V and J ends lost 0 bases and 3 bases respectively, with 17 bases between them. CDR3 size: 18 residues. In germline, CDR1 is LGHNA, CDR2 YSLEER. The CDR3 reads CASSQDSGGLGANEKLFF. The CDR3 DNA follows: TGCGCCAGCAGCCAAGATAGCGGAGGGCTTGGGGCTAATGAAAAACTGTTTTTT.

The CDR3: CASRGPRGSTNEKLFF. The DNA of the CDR3 is TGTGCCAGTAGGGGGCCCCGTGGCAGCACGAATGAAAAACTGTTTTTT. The chain employs TRBV19 and TRBJ1-4; a possible D gene is TRBD1 (5 bases). The CDR3 runs 16 residues. Between the trimmed V and J ends, which lost 6 bases and 5 bases, there was a span of 19 bases. CDR1 and CDR2 from the germline V gene are LNHDA and SQIVND (reference sequence).

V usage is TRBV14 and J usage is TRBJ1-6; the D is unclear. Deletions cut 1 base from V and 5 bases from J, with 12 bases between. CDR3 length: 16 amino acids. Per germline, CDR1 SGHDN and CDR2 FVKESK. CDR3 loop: CASSQGRQENNSPLHF. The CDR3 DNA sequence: TGTGCCAGCAGCCAAGGGCGACAAGAGAATAATTCACCCCTCCACTTT.

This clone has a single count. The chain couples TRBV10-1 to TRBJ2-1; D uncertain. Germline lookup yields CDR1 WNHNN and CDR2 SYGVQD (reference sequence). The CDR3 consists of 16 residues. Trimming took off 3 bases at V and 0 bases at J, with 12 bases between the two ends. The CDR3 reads CASSETRPSSYNEQFF. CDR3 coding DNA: TGCGCCAGCAGTGAAACACGTCCTAGCTCCTACAATGAGCAGTTCTTC.

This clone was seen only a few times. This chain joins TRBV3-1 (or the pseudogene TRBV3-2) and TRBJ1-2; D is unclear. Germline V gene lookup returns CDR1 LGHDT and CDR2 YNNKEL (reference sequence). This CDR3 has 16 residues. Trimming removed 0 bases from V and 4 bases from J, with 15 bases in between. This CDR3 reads CASSQDRAEVGYGYTF. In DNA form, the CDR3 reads TGTGCCAGCAGCCAAGATAGGGCGGAGGTGGGCTATGGCTACACCTTC.

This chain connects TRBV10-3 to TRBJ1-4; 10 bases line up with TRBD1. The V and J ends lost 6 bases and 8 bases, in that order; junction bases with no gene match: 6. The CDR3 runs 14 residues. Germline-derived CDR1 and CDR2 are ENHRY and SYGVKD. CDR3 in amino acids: CAISRDRGEEKLFF. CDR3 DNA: TGTGCCATCAGCCGGGACAGGGGTGAGGAAAAACTGTTTTTT.

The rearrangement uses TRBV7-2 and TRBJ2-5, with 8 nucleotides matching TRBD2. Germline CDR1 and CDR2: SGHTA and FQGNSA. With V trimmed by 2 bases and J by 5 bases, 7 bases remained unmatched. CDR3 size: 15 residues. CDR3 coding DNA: TGTGCCAGCAGCTTATTTGGCCGGGGGGGTGAGACCCAGTACTTC. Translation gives CASSLFGRGGETQYF.

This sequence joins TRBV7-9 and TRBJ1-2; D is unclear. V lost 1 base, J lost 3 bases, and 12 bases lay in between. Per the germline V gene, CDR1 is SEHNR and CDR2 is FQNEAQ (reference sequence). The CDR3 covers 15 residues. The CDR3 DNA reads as TGTGCCAGCAGCTTAGACGGGGTTCATTACTATGGCTACACCTTC. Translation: CASSLDGVHYYGYTF. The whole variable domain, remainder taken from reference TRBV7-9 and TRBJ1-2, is DTGVSQNPRHKITKRGQNVTFRCDPISEHNRLYWYRQTLGQGPEFLTYFQNEAQLEKSRLLSDRFSAERPKGSFSTLEIQRTEQGDSAMYLCASSLDGVHYYGYTFGSGTRLTVV.

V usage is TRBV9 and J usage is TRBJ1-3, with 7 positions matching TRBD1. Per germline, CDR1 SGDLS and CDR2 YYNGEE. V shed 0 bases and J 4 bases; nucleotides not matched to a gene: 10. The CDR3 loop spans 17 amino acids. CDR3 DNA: TGTGCCAGCAGCGTAGCTCATCATTCGGACAGGGGAAACACCATATATTTT. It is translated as CASSVAHHSDRGNTIYF.

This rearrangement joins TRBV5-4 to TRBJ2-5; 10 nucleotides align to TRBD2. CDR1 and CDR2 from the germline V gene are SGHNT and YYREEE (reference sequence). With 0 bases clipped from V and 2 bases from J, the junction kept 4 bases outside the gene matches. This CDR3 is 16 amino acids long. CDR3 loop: CASSLAVAGGQETQYF. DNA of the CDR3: TGTGCCAGCAGCTTGGCGGTAGCGGGGGGACAAGAGACCCAGTACTTC.

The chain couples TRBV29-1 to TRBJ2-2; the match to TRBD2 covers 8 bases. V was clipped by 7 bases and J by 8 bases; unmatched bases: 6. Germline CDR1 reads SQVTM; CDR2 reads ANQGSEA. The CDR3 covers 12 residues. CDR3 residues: CSAGTRAGELFF. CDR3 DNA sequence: TGCAGCGCCGGGACTAGAGCTGGGGAGCTGTTTTTT.

The CDR3 region has the DNA TGTGCCAGCAGCGGGGGCCCCGGGTTGTTTTTT. It codes for CASSGGPGLFF. V usage is TRBV9 and J usage is TRBJ2-2, with D perhaps TRBD1 (5 bases). Germline V gene data show CDR1 as SGDLS and CDR2 as YYNGEE. This CDR3 is built from 11 residues. Trimming removed 3 bases at V and 15 bases at J, with 12 bases between.

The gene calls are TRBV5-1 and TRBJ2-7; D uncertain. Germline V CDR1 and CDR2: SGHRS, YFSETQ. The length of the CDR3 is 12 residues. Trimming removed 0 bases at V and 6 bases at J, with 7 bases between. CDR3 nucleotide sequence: TGCGCCAGCAGCTTGGCCTCAGGCGAGCAGTACTTC. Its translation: CASSLASGEQYF.

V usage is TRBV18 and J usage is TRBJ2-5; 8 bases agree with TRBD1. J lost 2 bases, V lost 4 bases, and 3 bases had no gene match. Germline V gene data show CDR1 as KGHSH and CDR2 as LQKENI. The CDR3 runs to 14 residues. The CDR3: CASSRGTGQETQYF. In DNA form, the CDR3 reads TGTGCCAGCTCACGCGGGACAGGACAAGAGACCCAGTACTTC.